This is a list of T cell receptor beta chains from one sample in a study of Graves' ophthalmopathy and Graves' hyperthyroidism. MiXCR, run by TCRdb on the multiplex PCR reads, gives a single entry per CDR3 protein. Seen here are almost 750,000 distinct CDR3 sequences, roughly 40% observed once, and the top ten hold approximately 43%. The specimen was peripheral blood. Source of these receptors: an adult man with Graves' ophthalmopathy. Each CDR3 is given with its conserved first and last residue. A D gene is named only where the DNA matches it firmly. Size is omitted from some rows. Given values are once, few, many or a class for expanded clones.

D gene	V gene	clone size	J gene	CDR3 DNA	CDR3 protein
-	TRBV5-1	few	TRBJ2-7	TGCGCCAGCAGCTTGGCATTGGGGGCACTCTACGAGCAGTACTTC	CASSLALGALYEQYF
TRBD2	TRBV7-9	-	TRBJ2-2	TGTGCCAGCAGCTCCAGACTAGCGGGGAACACCGGGGAGCTGTCTTTT	CASSSRLAGNTGELSF
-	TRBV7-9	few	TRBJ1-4	TGTGCCAGCAGCAAGGGTTACACAGGGAGGTCTACTAATGAAAAACTGTTTTTT	CASSKGYTGRSTNEKLFF
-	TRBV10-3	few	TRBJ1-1	TGTGCCAGCATCTTAGGGGGGGCGGGGACTGAAGCTTTCTTT	CASILGGAGTEAFF
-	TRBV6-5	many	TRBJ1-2	TGTGCCAGCAGTGAAGCGCAGGTGAACTATGGCTACACCTTC	CASSEAQVNYGYTF
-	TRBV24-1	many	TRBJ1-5	TGTGCCACCAGTGCTGGCAGAGGGCGCAATCAGCCCCAGCATTTT	CATSAGRGRNQPQHF
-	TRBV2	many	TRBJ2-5	TGTGCCAGCAGTGAAGGGCGTGGGGGCGGGGAGACCCAGTACTTC	CASSEGRGGGETQYF
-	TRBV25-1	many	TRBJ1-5	TGTGCCAGCAGTGATAGTGCCGGGGAGCCCCAGCATTTT	CASSDSAGEPQHF
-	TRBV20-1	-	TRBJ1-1	TGCAGTGCTGACAGAGGGGTGAACACTGATGCTTTCTTT	CSADRGVNTDAFF
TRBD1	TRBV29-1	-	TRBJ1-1	TGCAGCTTCCGACAGGGGGAAGCTTTCTTT	CSFRQGEAFF
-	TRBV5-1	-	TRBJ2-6	TGTGCCAGCAGCTTGGGGGGTAACGTCCTGACTTTC	CASSLGGNVLTF
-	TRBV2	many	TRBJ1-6	TGTGCCAGCAGTGTAGGCAGGGCCCAAGGGCCCCTCCACTTT	CASSVGRAQGPLHF
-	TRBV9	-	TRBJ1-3	TGTGCCAGCAGCGTAGGAGCGGTCGGGGTCCAGGTTGGAAACACCATATATTTT	CASSVGAVGVQVGNTIYF
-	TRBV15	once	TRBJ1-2	TGTGCCACCAGCGTGAGGAGGGGGTACACCTTC	CATSVRRGYTF
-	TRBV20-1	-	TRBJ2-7	TGCAGTGCTAGTGTTCCCCCTGACTACGAGCAGTACTTC	CSASVPPDYEQYF
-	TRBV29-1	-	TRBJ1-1	TGCAGCGTTGCAAAAAGGGGGAACACTGAAGCTTTCTTT	CSVAKRGNTEAFF
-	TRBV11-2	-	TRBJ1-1	TGTGCCAGCAGCGGGGGACCGACCCCTGCGGGCACTGAAGCTTTCTTT	CASSGGPTPAGTEAFF
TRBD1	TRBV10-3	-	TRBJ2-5	TGTGCCATCAGGGGACAGGGGAACCAAGAGACCCAGTACTTC	CAIRGQGNQETQYF
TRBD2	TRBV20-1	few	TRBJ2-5	TGCAGTGCTAGAGATTTCAGCGGGAGGTACGAGACCCAGTACTTC	CSARDFSGRYETQYF
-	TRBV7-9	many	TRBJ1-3	TGTGCCAGCAGCTCAAGAGGACAGAGGATTGGAAACACCATATATTTT	CASSSRGQRIGNTIYF
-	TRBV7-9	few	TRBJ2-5	TGTGCCAGCAGCTCTCACTCCGGGACGCTATTTCTTTCTGAGACCCAGTACTTC	CASSSHSGTLFLSETQYF
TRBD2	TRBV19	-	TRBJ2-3	TGTGCCATCTCGACGGGGGGTACGCAGTATTTT	CAISTGGTQYF
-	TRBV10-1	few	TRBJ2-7	TGCGCCAGCCGCAGTGGGCAAGGCCCGCTCTCCTACGAGCAGTACTTC	CASRSGQGPLSYEQYF
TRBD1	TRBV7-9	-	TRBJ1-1	TGTGCCAACAGCCCAACGGGACAGGGGAAATCTTTCTTT	CANSPTGQGKSFF
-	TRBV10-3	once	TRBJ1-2	TGTGCCAGCAGTTGGGGTCGGCAGGGACCTAACTATGGCTACACCTTC	CASSWGRQGPNYGYTF
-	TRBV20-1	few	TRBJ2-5	TGCAGTGCTAGTCCCCCGCGGGGGCTAGCCGCAGAGACCCAGTACTTC	CSASPPRGLAAETQYF
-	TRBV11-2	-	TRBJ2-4	TGTGCCAGCAGCTTAGTTCATCGGGGCTTGGCCAAAAACATTCAGTACTTC	CASSLVHRGLAKNIQYF
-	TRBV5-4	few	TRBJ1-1	TGTGCCAGCAGCGTGGGATTTGGCACCACTGAAGCTTTCTTT	CASSVGFGTTEAFF
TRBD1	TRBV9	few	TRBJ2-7	TGTGCCAGCAGCTGGGCAGGGGGCGGGCTTGAGGAGCAGTACTTC	CASSWAGGGLEEQYF
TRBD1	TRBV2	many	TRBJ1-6	TGTGCCAGCAGTGCCAGACAGGGAGAATGGCCCCTCCACTTT	CASSARQGEWPLHF
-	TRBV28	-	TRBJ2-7	TGTGCCAGCAGTTTATACCGACGCTACGAGCAGTACTTC	CASSLYRRYEQYF
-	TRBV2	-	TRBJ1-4	TGTGCCAGCAGCAAAGGGGGAAAACTGTTTTTT	CASSKGGKLFF
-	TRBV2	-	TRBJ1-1	TGTGCCAGCAGTGAGACTGCAGCTTTCTTT	CASSETAAFF
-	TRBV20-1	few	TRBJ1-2	TGCAGTGCCCAACAGGAGTACTATGGCTACACCTTC	CSAQQEYYGYTF
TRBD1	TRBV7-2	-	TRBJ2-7	TGTGCCAGTGCCATATCGACAGGGGCTTTCTACGAGCAGTACTTC	CASAISTGAFYEQYF
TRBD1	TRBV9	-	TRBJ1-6	TGTGCCAGCAGCGTAGCAGGAGGGGGCGCGGGTAATTCACCCCTCCACTTT	CASSVAGGGAGNSPLHF
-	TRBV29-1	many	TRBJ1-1	TGCAGCGTTTATCGGGCCCCGAACACTGAAGCTTTCTTT	CSVYRAPNTEAFF
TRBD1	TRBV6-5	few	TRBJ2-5	TGTGCCAGCAGTTTCGCGACAGGGCCCCAGTACTTC	CASSFATGPQYF
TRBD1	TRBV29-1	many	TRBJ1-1	TGCAGCGTCACCGGGACAGGGGTGAACACTGAAGCTTTCTTT	CSVTGTGVNTEAFF
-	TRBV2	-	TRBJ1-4	TGTGCCAGCAGTAGGCCATTTGCAACTAATGAAAAACTGTTTTTT	CASSRPFATNEKLFF
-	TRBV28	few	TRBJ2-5	TGTGCCAGCAGTCACTTCGGGGAGCAGTACTTC	CASSHFGEQYF
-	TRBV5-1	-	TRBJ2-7	TGCGCCAGCAGCTTGACGGACAGTTCATTGGGGTCCTACGAGCAGTACTTC	CASSLTDSSLGSYEQYF
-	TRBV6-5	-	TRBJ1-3	TGTGCCAGCAGTTACTCCGAGGGCTCTGGAAACACCATATATTTT	CASSYSEGSGNTIYF
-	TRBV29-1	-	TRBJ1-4	TGCAGCGTGGGAGGGATAAATGAAAAACTGTTTTTT	CSVGGINEKLFF
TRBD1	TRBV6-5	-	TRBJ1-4	TGTGCCAGCAGTTACCCGGGACAGGGAAGTGAAAAACTGTTTTTT	CASSYPGQGSEKLFF
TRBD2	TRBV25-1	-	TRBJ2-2	TGTGCCAGCACCCGATTCGCCGGGACTAGCGACACCGGGGAGCTGTTTTTT	CASTRFAGTSDTGELFF
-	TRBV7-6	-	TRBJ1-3	TGTGCCAGCAGCTTGGAACAGGGTTCCTCTGGAAACACCATATATTTT	CASSLEQGSSGNTIYF
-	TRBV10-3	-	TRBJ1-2	TGTGCCATCAGTGGTGACATCGACTATGGCTACACCTTC	CAISGDIDYGYTF
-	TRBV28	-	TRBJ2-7	TGTGCCAGCAGTTTCCCGCGATCCCTTAACTCCTACGAGCAGTACTTC	CASSFPRSLNSYEQYF
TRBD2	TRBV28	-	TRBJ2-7	TGTGCCAGCAGTCCCGGGGGGGTAGGCTACGAGCAGTACTTC	CASSPGGVGYEQYF
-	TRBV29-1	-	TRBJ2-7	TGCAGCGTTGAACACAGGGAAACCTACGAGCAGTACTTC	CSVEHRETYEQYF
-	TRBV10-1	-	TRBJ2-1	TGCGCCAGCAGTGAGTCCGGAACGTACAATGAGCAGTTCTTC	CASSESGTYNEQFF
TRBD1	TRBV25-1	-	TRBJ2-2	TGTGCCAGCTCACCAGGCGGGACAGGGTATTCTGGGGAGCTGTTTTTT	CASSPGGTGYSGELFF